This T cell receptor (beta chain) was sequenced during a study of regulatory T cells in long-lasting Graves disease. This clonotype was counted at least ten times. Its antigen is currently unknown. Assembly of TCR beta libraries relied on iRepertoire HTBI primers together with Arm-PCR of CDR3 regions. TCRdb re-called the multiplex PCR reads with MiXCR, one entry per CDR3 protein. The sample lists some 340,000 distinct CDR3 sequences, 10% to 15% occurring once. Time point: newly diagnosed GD, antithyroid drugs for less than 3 months. From PBMCs, RNA was extracted and then used to make the TCR library. The V and J ends lost 6 bases and 9 bases, in that order; junction bases with no gene match: 19. Germline V CDR1 and CDR2: DFQATT, SNEGSKA (reference sequence). The CDR3 contains 16 residues. General observations from the study: New patients shared 950 to 1,000 public clonotypes, fewer than the roughly 3,000 shared by persistent patients.

These same data were also listed under a study on T cells in Graves' hyperthyroidism and ophthalmopathy.

Sequenced here: peripheral blood mononuclear cells (PBMCs), sampled at new diagnosis, from a patient treated with antithyroid drugs. The V and J genes are TRBV20-1 and TRBJ2-1; TRBD2 matches 8 bases. This TCR was recovered from a woman younger than 35 with Graves disease. CDR3: CSAIRRGGGRESEQFF. The DNA for the CDR3 is TGCAGTGCCATCCGTAGGGGCGGGGGGCGGGAGAGTGAGCAGTTCTTC.